This T cell receptor beta chain was sequenced in a study of T cell responses to AZD1222 COVID-19 vaccine. In the study overall: Doses given second, at about 4 or about 12 weeks, were pooled.

Repertoires were generated with immunoSEQ multiplex PCR, while TCRdb's copy carries only in-frame clones and drops some. This table has fewer than 200,000 clones, roughly nine tenths appearing once. On this clone itself: Its antigen is still unknown.

Findings of the study overall: Mostly white British, mostly female donors; authors suggested clonal diversity may be underestimated. Repertoires were sampled only after the peak T cell response.

The sample here was peripheral blood, taken on day 0 of AZD1222 vaccination. The TCR comes from an adult in good health.

The CDR3 DNA sequence: TGTGCCAGCAGATTGGCCCTGAACACTGAAGCTTTCTTT. Encoded protein: CASRLALNTEAFF. This chain joins TRBV27 and TRBJ1-1; D not resolved. V was pared by 6 bases and J by 0 bases, with 8 bases between. This CDR3 contains 13 residues. Germline V gene data show CDR1 as MNHEY and CDR2 as SMNVEV (reference sequence).